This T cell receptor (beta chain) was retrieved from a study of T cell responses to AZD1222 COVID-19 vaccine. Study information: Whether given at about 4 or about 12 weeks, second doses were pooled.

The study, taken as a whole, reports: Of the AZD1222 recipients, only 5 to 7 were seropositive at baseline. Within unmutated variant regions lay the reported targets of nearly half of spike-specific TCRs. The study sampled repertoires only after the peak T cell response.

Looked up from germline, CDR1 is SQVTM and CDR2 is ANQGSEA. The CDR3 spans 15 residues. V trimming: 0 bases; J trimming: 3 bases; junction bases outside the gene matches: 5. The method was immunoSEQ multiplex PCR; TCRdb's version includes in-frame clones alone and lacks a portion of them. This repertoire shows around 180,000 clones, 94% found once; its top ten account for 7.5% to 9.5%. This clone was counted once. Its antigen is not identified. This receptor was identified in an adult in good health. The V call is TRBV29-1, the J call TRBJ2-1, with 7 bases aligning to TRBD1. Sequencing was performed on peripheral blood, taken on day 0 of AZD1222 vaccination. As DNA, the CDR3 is TGCAGCGTTGAAGATTATCCAGGGGGCTACAATGAGCAGTTCTTC. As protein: CSVEDYPGGYNEQFF.